A single sample is the source of the 28 T cell receptor beta chains below, sequenced in a study of blood T cells in healthy people across ages. A second PCR of about 6 to 11 cycles used a sample-barcoded 5' primer and a J-beta primer mix. Using its own MiXCR run on the 5' RACE reads, TCRdb lists one record per CDR3 protein. The table shows over 750,000 distinct CDR3 sequences, with around 25% occurring only once. Separately, the same data were catalogued under a study of T cells of mothers and their children.

The specimen sequenced was blood. Receptors were obtained from a boy aged 5-17 years in good health.

The V and J genes are TRBV7-2 and TRBJ2-7; D gene uncertain. CDR1 SGHTA and CDR2 FQGNSA come from the germline V gene. CDR3 length: 15 residues. V gave up 1 base and J gave up 3 bases, with 13 bases separating them. CDR3 protein: CASSLEGQLHYEQYF. DNA of the CDR3: TGTGCCAGCAGCTTAGAGGGCCAGCTCCACTACGAGCAGTACTTC. Variable domain in full (rest from reference TRBV7-2 and TRBJ2-7): GAGVSQSPSNKVTEKGKDVELRCDPISGHTALYWYRQSLGQGLEFLIYFQGNSAPDKSGLPSDRFSAERTGGSVSTLTIQRTQQEDSAVYLCASSLEGQLHYEQYFGPGTRLTVT.

The J gene is TRBJ2-1, the V gene TRBV2, with a tentative D call TRBD2 (7 bases). The germline gives CDR1 SNHLY, CDR2 FYNNEI. V was pared by 3 bases and J by 7 bases, with 16 bases between. This CDR3 has 15 amino acids. This chain's CDR3 is CASSDMGGGLNEQFF. As DNA, the CDR3 is TGTGCCAGCAGTGACATGGGGGGGGGCCTGAATGAGCAGTTCTTC. Full variable domain (outside the CDR3, taken from reference TRBV2 and TRBJ2-1): EPEVTQTPSHQVTQMGQEVILRCVPISNHLYFYWYRQILGQKVEFLVSFYNNEISEKSEIFDDQFSVERPDGSNFTLKIRSTKLEDSAMYFCASSDMGGGLNEQFFGPGTRLTVL.

This clonotype has more than one count but fewer than ten. The gene calls are TRBV29-1 and TRBJ2-7; 8 bases agree with TRBD2. V dropped 6 bases and J dropped 2; count of bases not matched to a gene: 15. Germline CDR1 SQVTM, CDR2 ANQGSEA. The CDR3 length is 16 residues. DNA for the CDR3: TGCAGCGTCGAATCTCCGGGACTAGGGGACACCTACGAGCAGTACTTC. Encoded protein: CSVESPGLGDTYEQYF.

The chain combines TRBV4-1 with TRBJ2-5; possible D gene TRBD2, 5 bases. Germline V gene sequence: CDR1 MGHRA, CDR2 YSYEKL. Deletions cut 6 bases from V and 2 bases from J, with 13 bases between. The CDR3 is 14 amino acids. The CDR3 region is CASSRSGLQETQYF. The CDR3 nucleotides read TGCGCCAGCAGTCGGAGCGGTTTACAAGAGACCCAGTACTTC.

This clonotype was seen a handful of times. The chain is built from TRBV20-1 and TRBJ2-7, with TRBD2 identical over 9 bases. CDR1 is DFQATT and CDR2 is SNEGSKA in the germline V gene (reference sequence). Germline trimming cut 2 bases from V and 3 bases from J; bases unmatched to any gene: 5. The CDR3 totals 14 residues. The CDR3 DNA reads as TGCAGTGCTAGACACGAGCGGGAGGACTACGAGCAGTACTTC. This gives the protein CSARHEREDYEQYF.

This clonotype was observed a handful of times. CDR3 bases: TGCAGCGTGGGAGAAACCGAGACGGGGAACTATGGCTACACCTTC. Protein: CSVGETETGNYGYTF. V usage is TRBV29-1 and J usage is TRBJ1-2; D gene uncertain. Germline V gene sequence: CDR1 SQVTM, CDR2 ANQGSEA. The CDR3 contains 15 residues. V was pared by 6 bases and J by 2 bases, with 19 bases between.

V usage is TRBV7-6 and J usage is TRBJ2-1; D perhaps matches TRBD2 (5 bases). The CDR3 is 13 residues long. CDR1 is SGHVS, CDR2 FNYEAQ, per germline. The ends were cut back, 5 bases at V and 7 bases at J, with 12 bases in the middle. CDR3 sequence (DNA): TGTGCCAGCAGCCCTACTACGGGGAATGAGCAGTTCTTC. Its protein product is CASSPTTGNEQFF.

CDR3 bases: TGTGCCAGCAGCGTCCCTGGACAGAGCGAAGCTTTCTTT. It codes for CASSVPGQSEAFF. The chain joins TRBV7-6 to TRBJ1-1; perhaps TRBD1 as D (6 bases). The CDR3 is 13 amino acids. With 5 bases removed from V and 8 bases from J, the gap between germline ends came to 15 bases. The germline gives CDR1 SGHVS, CDR2 FNYEAQ.

The CDR3, as DNA: TGTGCCAGCAGCTCAATCGGGGGGGCAAATGAGCAGTTCTTC. Its translation: CASSSIGGANEQFF. The rearrangement links TRBV11-3 to TRBJ2-1, with 8 bases aligning to TRBD2. Germline V CDR1 and CDR2: SGHNT, YENEEA. The length of the CDR3 is 14 residues. Trimming removed 4 bases from V and 7 bases from J; junction bases left unmatched: 6. The variable domain in full, completed from reference TRBV11-3 and TRBJ2-1, reads EAGVVQSPRYKIIEKKQPVAFWCNPISGHNTLYWYLQNLGQGPELLIRYENEEAVDDSQLPKDRFSAERLKGVDSTLKIQPAELGDSAVYLCASSSIGGANEQFFGPGTRLTVL.

This clonotype was detected a few times. The chain links TRBV29-1 to TRBJ1-2, with D uncertain. From germline, CDR1 is SQVTM and CDR2 ANQGSEA. Trimming pared 6 bases from V and 3 bases from J, leaving 17 bases between. The CDR3 runs to 14 residues. The CDR3 DNA reads as TGCAGCGTAGGATCCCTAGGAGCCCACTATGGCTACACCTTC. Its translation: CSVGSLGAHYGYTF.

The table lists this clonotype with a few counts. The genes are TRBV12-3 or TRBV12-4 and TRBJ2-5, with 7 bases aligning to TRBD2. The trim removed 5 bases at V and 7 bases at J, leaving 4 bases unmatched. The CDR3 covers 12 residues. The CDR3 is CASSTERGTQYF. DNA for the CDR3: TGTGCCAGCAGTACCGAGCGGGGGACCCAGTACTTC.

Here the CDR3 DNA reads TGTGCCAGCAGCTGGAGTGGAACTGGGGGAGATACGCAGTATTTT. Amino acids: CASSWSGTGGDTQYF. V usage is TRBV7-8 and J usage is TRBJ2-3, with D possibly being TRBD1 or TRBD2 (5 bases each). CDR1 and CDR2 from the germline V gene are SGHVS and FQNEAQ. There are 15 residues in the CDR3. V was cut by 4 bases and J by 5 bases, with 16 bases left in between.

The chain combines TRBV28 with TRBJ1-4; 9 bases line up with TRBD1. The germline CDR1 and CDR2 sequences are MDHEN and SYDVKM. The CDR3 length is 18 residues. The V gene end was trimmed by 7 bases and the J gene end by 8 bases; junction bases not matched to a gene: 20. CDR3 sequence reads: CASIPTQGARDPREKLFF. The CDR3 DNA sequence: TGTGCCAGCATCCCGACACAGGGGGCCCGGGACCCTAGGGAAAAACTGTTTTTT.

A few counts support this clonotype. The chain has TRBV4-2 and TRBJ1-3, with D uncertain. This CDR3 has 14 amino acids. Trimming removed 1 base from V and 2 bases from J, with 6 bases in between. Germline CDR1 reads LGHNA; CDR2 reads YNFKEQ. DNA for the CDR3: TGTGCCAGCAGCCAAGGAGTGGCTGGAAACACCATATATTTT. This encodes CASSQGVAGNTIYF.

The chain uses TRBV27 and TRBJ2-7, with a possible D match to TRBD1 (6 bases). Between the trimmed V and J ends, which lost 3 bases and 5 bases, there was a span of 11 bases. The CDR3 extends over 13 amino acids. CDR1 MNHEY and CDR2 SMNVEV come from the germline V gene (reference sequence). The CDR3 spells CASSLVDRDEQYF. Here the CDR3 DNA reads TGTGCCAGCAGTTTGGTGGACAGAGACGAGCAGTACTTC.

The chain joins TRBV4-2 to TRBJ2-5; the D call may be TRBD1 or TRBD2 (6 bases each). Between the trimmed V and J ends, which lost 3 bases and 0 bases, there was a span of 11 bases. CDR3 length: 15 amino acids. CDR1 and CDR2 from the germline V gene are LGHNA and YNFKEQ. CDR3 loop: CASSQAGTNQETQYF. The CDR3 coding sequence is TGTGCCAGCAGCCAGGCGGGGACAAACCAAGAGACCCAGTACTTC.

This chain joins TRBV11-2 and TRBJ2-5, with a weak D call TRBD1 (6 bases). The better agreement between TRBJ2-7 and the DNA end casts doubt on the J call. Germline V gives CDR1 SGHAT, CDR2 FQNNGV. This CDR3 is 13 amino acids long. Here the CDR3 DNA reads TGTGCCAGCAGCTTGAACAGGGTATACGAGCAGTACGTC. Translating it yields CASSLNRVYEQYV.

This clonotype was found a few times. The V and J genes are TRBV7-9 and TRBJ2-1, with a weak D call TRBD2 (5 bases). There are 16 residues in the CDR3. The V gene lost 6 bases and the J gene lost 1 base, with 16 bases spanning the gap. Germline V gives CDR1 SEHNR, CDR2 FQNEAQ (reference sequence). The CDR3 loop reads CASSPARAGSYNEQFF. CDR3 nucleotide sequence: TGTGCCAGCAGTCCAGCGAGGGCCGGGTCCTACAATGAGCAGTTCTTC.

The chain joins TRBV28 to TRBJ2-7; D gene uncertain. This CDR3 contains 11 residues. Germline CDR1 MDHEN, CDR2 SYDVKM. With 10 bases removed from V and 2 bases from J, the gap between germline ends came to 9 bases. CDR3 amino acids: CATEMAYEQYF. DNA for the CDR3: TGTGCCACCGAGATGGCCTACGAGCAGTACTTC.

Ten or more counts support this clonotype. The chain couples TRBV7-3 to TRBJ2-2; D perhaps matches TRBD1 (6 bases). The germline gives CDR1 SGHTA, CDR2 FQGTGA. V lost 4 bases and J lost 1, with 7 bases in between. The CDR3 covers 14 residues. In nucleotides, the CDR3 is TGTGCCAGCAGCTCGACAGGGAACACCGGGGAGCTGTTTTTT. Its translation is CASSSTGNTGELFF.

This clonotype has more than one count but fewer than ten. This sequence joins TRBV19 and TRBJ2-5; D is possibly TRBD1 (6 bases). The last part of the DNA fits TRBJ2-7 better; the J call may be wrong. The CDR3 extends over 13 amino acids. Germline values: CDR1 LNHDA, CDR2 SQIVND (reference sequence). The CDR3 DNA follows: TGTGCCAGTAAGGGGGTGACCGGGGTCGAGCAGTACTTC. Translated: CASKGVTGVEQYF.

V usage is TRBV28 and J usage is TRBJ2-2; TRBD2 matches 12 bases. In germline, CDR1 is MDHEN, CDR2 SYDVKM. The V and J ends lost 1 base and 7 bases, in that order; junction bases with no gene match: 4. This CDR3 is built from 16 residues. The CDR3 loop reads CASSLSLAGGIGELFF. CDR3 nucleotides: TGTGCCAGCAGTTTATCCCTAGCGGGGGGGATCGGGGAGCTGTTTTTT. Together with reference TRBV28 and TRBJ2-2, the CDR3 gives the full variable domain: DVKVTQSSRYLVKRTGEKVFLECVQDMDHENMFWYRQDPGLGLRLIYFSYDVKMKEKGDIPEGYSVSREKKERFSLILESASTNQTSMYLCASSLSLAGGIGELFFGEGSRLTVL.

The chain employs TRBV12-3 or TRBV12-4 and TRBJ2-3; D unresolved. The CDR3 runs to 13 residues. V shed 7 bases and J shed 0 bases, with 8 bases lying between them. The CDR3 here is CASIISSTDTQYF. DNA of the CDR3: TGTGCCAGCATCATCAGTAGCACAGATACGCAGTATTTT.

This clonotype was seen a few times. The genes are TRBV20-1 and TRBJ2-5, with D perhaps TRBD2 (7 bases). Germline V CDR1 and CDR2: DFQATT, SNEGSKA (reference sequence). The CDR3 has 14 amino acids. V was trimmed by 0 bases and J by 4 bases, leaving 12 bases between them. The CDR3 reads CSARDAGAGETQYF. Here the CDR3 DNA reads TGCAGTGCTAGAGATGCGGGGGCGGGAGAGACCCAGTACTTC.

The chain links TRBV6-5 to TRBJ2-7; D might be TRBD2 (5 bases). The CDR3 contains 15 residues. The V end was cut by 8 bases, the J end by 3 bases, with 20 bases between. Germline-derived CDR1 and CDR2 are MNHEY and SVGAGI. CDR3 nucleotides: TGTGCCAGCGCCCGGCGGACTCCTTTAGGCTACGAGCAGTACTTC. Its translation: CASARRTPLGYEQYF.

DNA for the CDR3: TGTGCCAGCAGTGAATCTCAGGCGGGGGGGGCAGAGACCCAGTACTTC. This gives the protein CASSESQAGGAETQYF. The J gene is TRBJ2-5, the V gene TRBV2, with 9 nucleotides matching TRBD2. This CDR3 is built from 16 residues. With V trimmed by 2 bases and J by 4 bases, 8 bases remained unmatched. Per germline, CDR1 SNHLY and CDR2 FYNNEI.

A single count supports this clonotype. J is TRBJ1-1 and V is TRBV5-1; 8 positions match TRBD1. This CDR3 comprises 13 residues. CDR1 and CDR2 from the germline V gene are SGHRS and YFSETQ. J was trimmed by 5 bases and V by 4 bases; bases with no gene match: 4. The CDR3, as DNA: TGCGCCAGCAGCCGGACAGGGCAAACTGAAGCTTTCTTT. Its protein is CASSRTGQTEAFF.

This clonotype was counted a few times. The CDR3 DNA reads as TGCGCCAGCAGCTTGGGGGGGAACGGCCGGTTGGAGACCCAGTACTTC. This gives the protein CASSLGGNGRLETQYF. The chain is built from TRBV5-1 and TRBJ2-5; D may correspond to TRBD1 or TRBD2 (5 bases each). From germline, CDR1 is SGHRS and CDR2 YFSETQ. This CDR3 has 16 residues. V was pared by 0 bases and J by 5 bases, with 17 bases between.